A selection of T cell receptor beta chains follows, all from one sample in a study of CD8 T cells in Susac syndrome. TCRdb recomputed calls from the immunoSEQ multiplex PCR reads with MiXCR, one row per CDR3 protein. The data show some 200,000 distinct CDR3 sequences, with 80% to 95% seen just once and about 0.15% held by the top ten. The sequencing input was CD8+ T cells from PBMCs. The receptors stem from a human donor with multiple sclerosis. The CDR3 runs from the conserved cysteine through the conserved F or W. A D gene is named only where the DNA matches it firmly. Only part of the rows carry a size: once, few, many, or a class if the clone is expanded.

cdr3_aa	cdr3_nt	d_call	j_call	v_call	clone_size
CASISGTEAFF	TGTGCCAGCATCTCCGGGACAGAAGCTTTCTTT	-	TRBJ1-1	TRBV6-5	-
CASSWGLDRIF	TGTGCCAGCAGCTGGGGACTAGATAGAATCTTC	TRBD2	TRBJ2-1	TRBV7-9	once
CASSHETREKLFF	TGCGCCAGCAGCCATGAGACAAGGGAAAAACTGTTTTTT	-	TRBJ1-4	TRBV4-1	-
CSVYLGINYGYTF	TGCAGCGTTTATTTGGGGATTAACTATGGCTACACCTTC	-	TRBJ1-2	TRBV29-1	-
CASSSGVRDYTDTQYF	TGTGCCAGCAGCTCCGGGGTGAGGGACTACACAGATACGCAGTATTTT	TRBD2	TRBJ2-3	TRBV25-1	-
CASSFPQGGQGPYEQYF	TGTGCCAGCAGCTTCCCGCAAGGAGGGCAGGGGCCTTACGAGCAGTACTTC	-	TRBJ2-7	TRBV7-9	-
CASRTPEGGYTF	TGTGCCAGCAGGACTCCGGAAGGTGGCTACACCTTC	-	TRBJ1-2	TRBV2	-
CASSTSGTEAFF	TGTGCCAGCAGCACCAGTGGGACCGAGGCTTTCTTT	-	TRBJ1-1	TRBV9	-
CSAGTTEGEQYF	TGCAGTGCTGGGACCACAGAGGGCGAGCAGTACTTC	-	TRBJ2-7	TRBV20-1	-
CSARAGVADTQYF	TGCAGTGCTAGAGCGGGAGTGGCAGATACGCAGTATTTT	-	TRBJ2-3	TRBV20-1	-
CASSSTGLISGNTIYF	TGTGCCAGCAGTTCGACGGGACTGATCTCTGGAAACACCATATATTTT	-	TRBJ1-3	TRBV6-5	-
CASSLSTYTGELFF	TGTGCCAGCAGCTTATCCACCTACACCGGGGAGCTGTTTTTT	-	TRBJ2-2	TRBV7-6	-
CASSQDPKDSTASLWIADTQYF	TGTGCCAGCAGCCAAGATCCTAAGGACAGTACGGCGAGTCTGTGGATCGCAGATACGCAGTATTTT	-	TRBJ2-3	TRBV14	-
CASSPRTGEQYF	TGTGCCAGCAGCCCTCGGACAGGAGAGCAGTACTTC	TRBD1	TRBJ2-7	TRBV7-2	-
CSGSGTVLYNEQFF	TGCAGCGGATCGGGGACAGTTCTCTACAATGAGCAGTTCTTC	TRBD1	TRBJ2-1	TRBV29-1	-
CSVEPGSRDYGYTF	TGCAGCGTTGAACCAGGGTCGAGGGACTATGGCTACACCTTC	-	TRBJ1-2	TRBV29-1	-
CASGLNGGGVTGELFF	TGTGCTAGTGGTTTGAACGGGGGCGGGGTGACCGGGGAGCTGTTTTTT	-	TRBJ2-2	TRBV12-5	-
CASSPERGTNYGYTF	TGTGCCAGCAGCCCCGAGAGGGGAACTAACTATGGCTACACCTTC	-	TRBJ1-2	TRBV7-6	-
CASSEGGDTEAFF	TGTGCCAGCAGCGAGGGAGGAGACACTGAAGCTTTCTTT	-	TRBJ1-1	TRBV2	-
CASSQDSRSGEQYF	TGCGCCAGCAGCCAAGATTCCCGTTCGGGCGAGCAGTACTTC	-	TRBJ2-7	TRBV4-1	-
CASSTSRGEQYF	TGCGCCAGCAGCACTAGCCGGGGCGAGCAGTACTTC	-	TRBJ2-7	TRBV5-1	-
CASSVATGSSGNTIYF	TGTGCCAGCAGCGTAGCTACGGGGTCCTCTGGAAACACCATATATTTT	-	TRBJ1-3	TRBV9	-
CASSQGRVAYEQYF	TGTGCCAGCAGCCAAGGCCGGGTCGCCTACGAGCAGTACTTC	-	TRBJ2-7	TRBV4-2	-
CASSETPGANTGELFF	TGTGCCAGCAGCGAAACCCCAGGGGCGAACACCGGGGAGCTGTTTTTT	-	TRBJ2-2	TRBV7-9	-
CSASTQDRSPGGQYF	TGCAGTGCTAGTACGCAGGACAGATCCCCAGGCGGGCAGTACTTC	-	TRBJ2-7	TRBV20-1	-
CASSDVPRGRLDGPNYGYTF	TGTGCCAGCAGTGACGTCCCCAGGGGGCGGTTAGACGGACCTAACTATGGCTACACCTTC	TRBD1	TRBJ1-2	TRBV6-2/TRBV6-3	-
CASSPQGVTEETQYF	TGTGCCAGCAGCCCACAGGGGGTCACCGAAGAGACCCAGTACTTC	TRBD1	TRBJ2-5	TRBV2	-
CASSFGATTNYGYTF	TGTGCCAGCAGCTTCGGGGCAACCACTAACTATGGCTACACCTTC	-	TRBJ1-2	TRBV5-6	-
CASRPDPMGSYEQYF	TGTGCCAGCAGACCCGACCCCATGGGTTCCTACGAGCAGTACTTC	-	TRBJ2-7	TRBV28	-
CATRTGGTDTQYF	TGTGCCACCAGGACAGGGGGCACAGATACGCAGTATTTT	TRBD1	TRBJ2-3	TRBV24-1	-
CASSLDGTFYEQYF	TGTGCCAGCAGCTTAGACGGGACTTTCTACGAGCAGTACTTC	-	TRBJ2-7	TRBV7-2	once
CAIGRTGSTYEQYF	TGTGCCATCGGGCGGACAGGATCGACCTACGAGCAGTACTTC	TRBD1	TRBJ2-7	TRBV10-3	-
CASSLNIGEARELFF	TGTGCCAGCAGCTTAAATATAGGGGAGGCCCGGGAGCTGTTTTTT	-	TRBJ2-2	TRBV7-3	-
CASSIGPTQGIPGSSPLHF	TGTGCCAGTAGTATAGGCCCCACACAGGGAATACCTGGTAGTTCACCCCTCCACTTT	-	TRBJ1-6	TRBV19	-
CASSLDSNYGYTF	TGTGCCAGCAGTTTGGACAGCAACTATGGCTACACCTTC	-	TRBJ1-2	TRBV27	-
CASSLVVAGEFTGELFF	TGTGCCAGCAGCTTAGTGGTAGCGGGGGAATTCACCGGGGAGCTGTTTTTT	TRBD2	TRBJ2-2	TRBV7-9	-
CASSQFAASTDTQYF	TGTGCCAGCAGCCAATTCGCAGCTAGCACAGATACGCAGTATTTT	-	TRBJ2-3	TRBV14	-